The 14 T cell receptor beta chains below were found in one sample sequenced in a study of blood T cell repertoires in COVID-19. Here immunoSEQ multiplex PCR was the method, and the copy in TCRdb shows in-frame clones only, minus some. The sample yields some 64,000 clones, 70% to 90% seen once. Source material: peripheral blood. The receptors shown here come from a man in his 70s with acute or convalescent COVID-19.

The chain has TRBV11-2 and TRBJ1-2; TRBD1 might be the D (5 bases). Germline lookup yields CDR1 SGHAT and CDR2 FQNNGV. CDR3 size: 13 residues. V was trimmed by 5 bases and J by 4 bases, leaving 11 bases between them. The CDR3 coding sequence is TGTGCCAGCAGCCTCAGGGACTCCTATGGCTACACCTTC. Amino acids: CASSLRDSYGYTF.

The chain joins TRBV6-2 or TRBV6-3 to TRBJ2-1; 10 bases are shared with TRBD2. The CDR3 is 16 amino acids. Germline values: CDR1 MNHEY, CDR2 SVGEGT. V was clipped by 4 bases and J by 1 base; unmatched bases: 4. The CDR3 coding sequence is TGTGCCAGCAGTTCCCAACTAGCGGGATCCTACAATGAGCAGTTCTTC. As protein: CASSSQLAGSYNEQFF.

DNA for the CDR3: TGTGCCAGCAGACGGGTGCCAAGCTCTGGAAACACCATATATTTT. Translating gives CASRRVPSSGNTIYF. The chain recombines TRBV2 with TRBJ1-3; no definite D call. V dropped 6 bases and J dropped 0 bases, with 12 bases sitting between them. This CDR3 is 15 amino acids long. Germline lookup yields CDR1 SNHLY and CDR2 FYNNEI.

The V and J genes are TRBV7-6 and TRBJ2-7; 7 bases agree with TRBD1. CDR3 length: 16 amino acids. Trimming took 4 bases from V and 4 from J; bases not matched to a gene: 13. The V gene's germline CDR1 is SGHVS and CDR2 FNYEAQ. This chain's CDR3 is CASSSLSGRGIYEQYF. In DNA form, the CDR3 reads TGTGCCAGCAGCTCTCTGTCGGGCAGGGGGATTTACGAGCAGTACTTC.

This clone was recorded only once. The chain links TRBV27 to TRBJ2-7; 7 nucleotides line up with TRBD1. Germline V CDR1 and CDR2: MNHEY, SMNVEV (reference sequence). J lost 4 bases, V lost 3 bases, and 6 bases had no gene match. This CDR3 has 14 residues. The CDR3 DNA reads as TGTGCCAGCAGTTTGACAGGGTTGCGGTACGAGCAGTACTTC. This encodes CASSLTGLRYEQYF.

The chain combines TRBV28 with TRBJ1-5; 7 nucleotides match TRBD1. Germline V gene data show CDR1 as MDHEN and CDR2 as SYDVKM. V was clipped by 5 bases and J by 4 bases; unmatched bases: 5. The CDR3 extends over 14 amino acids. Here the CDR3 DNA reads TGTGCCAGCAGTGCTGGGACAGCAAATCAGCCCCAGCATTTT. Translated, it gives CASSAGTANQPQHF.

V is TRBV29-1 and J is TRBJ1-1; 8 nucleotides line up with TRBD1. Germline values: CDR1 SQVTM, CDR2 ANQGSEA. The V and J ends lost 2 bases and 4 bases, in that order; junction bases with no gene match: 9. This CDR3 has 15 residues. The CDR3: CSVEMVGQGPTEAFF. Written as DNA, the CDR3 is TGCAGCGTTGAAATGGTAGGACAGGGACCCACTGAAGCTTTCTTT.

This clone was counted between two and nine times. Germline and junction disagree at one end, which may indicate a read error. This rearrangement joins TRBV10-3 to TRBJ1-3, with 12 bases fitting TRBD1. Looked up from germline, CDR1 is ENHRY and CDR2 is SYGVKD. The CDR3 length is 17 residues. CDR3 residues: CAISDWDRGLSGSTIYF. Written as DNA, the CDR3 is TGTGCCATCAGTGATTGGGACAGGGGGCTCTCTGGAAGCACCATATATTTT.

The chain uses TRBV7-2 and TRBJ1-1; D perhaps matches TRBD1 (5 bases). This CDR3 contains 16 residues. V was pared by 3 bases and J by 4 bases, with 18 bases between. CDR1 and CDR2 from the germline V gene are SGHTA and FQGNSA. The CDR3 loop reads CASSFASGGSTTEAFF. CDR3 bases: TGTGCCAGCAGCTTCGCGTCGGGGGGAAGTACCACTGAAGCTTTCTTT.

This chain joins TRBV7-6 and TRBJ1-4; TRBD1 is a possible D gene (5 bases). The ends were cut back, 1 base at V and 8 bases at J, with 14 bases in the middle. The CDR3 has 15 amino acids. The germline gives CDR1 SGHVS, CDR2 FNYEAQ. The CDR3 reads CASSLVGQGGEKLFF. As DNA, the CDR3 is TGTGCCAGCAGCTTAGTGGGGCAGGGCGGAGAAAAACTGTTTTTT.

This clone was detected once. V gene TRBV9 combines with J gene TRBJ1-4, with TRBD1 as a possible D gene (6 bases). This CDR3 contains 16 residues. V was shortened by 0 bases and J by 0 bases, with 9 bases between the two germline ends. The germline V gene has CDR1 SGDLS and CDR2 YYNGEE. CDR3 protein: CASSVGWTATNEKLFF. The CDR3 region has the DNA TGTGCCAGCAGCGTAGGGTGGACAGCAACTAATGAAAAACTGTTTTTT.

This clone was picked up one time. The chain couples TRBV14 to TRBJ1-2; 9 nucleotides match TRBD1. The ends lost 5 bases at V and 4 bases at J; junction bases unmatched: 8. CDR3 length: 15 amino acids. Germline V lookup: CDR1 SGHDN, CDR2 FVKESK. This chain's CDR3 is CASSGTGGWGYGYTF. The CDR3 DNA follows: TGTGCCAGCAGCGGAACAGGGGGCTGGGGCTATGGCTACACCTTC.

The chain has TRBV2 and TRBJ1-1, with 11 bases lining up with TRBD1. The CDR3 covers 15 residues. V gave up 3 bases and J gave up 5 bases; unmatched junction bases: 5. Germline V gives CDR1 SNHLY, CDR2 FYNNEI. This chain's CDR3 is CASSEDRGQHTEAFF. CDR3 DNA sequence: TGTGCCAGCAGTGAGGACAGGGGGCAACATACTGAAGCTTTCTTT.

The chain uses TRBV3-1 (or the pseudogene TRBV3-2) and TRBJ1-2; no definite D call. CDR1 LGHDT and CDR2 YNNKEL come from the germline V gene (reference sequence). This CDR3 comprises 14 residues. The V gene lost 1 base and the J gene lost 4 bases, with 10 bases spanning the gap. CDR3 coding DNA: TGTGCCAGCAGCCAAGGGTTACAGAGCTATGGCTACACCTTC. Amino acids: CASSQGLQSYGYTF.